The clone carrying this T cell receptor (beta chain) showed up just a few times. No antigen is known for it. The data originate from a study of cytomegalovirus exposure and HLA in healthy donors. Study-level results: Association with HLA alleles at 0.05 false discovery rate was found for about 17,000 TCR beta sequences in a later analysis. A reported reduction in N-insertions relative to the approximately 600-donor mean was seen in an Asian-associated ancestry cluster in a later analysis. The productive fraction for most TCR beta V segments was about 87% or about 30% in an earlier analysis. Analyzed later, association rates of TCRs varied across HLA loci, with DRB1 most and HLA-C fewest.

The CDR3 contains 14 residues. Germline-derived CDR1 and CDR2 are SGHTA and FQGNSA. Trimming cost V 3 bases and J 7 bases, with 16 bases left between them. Use of 60 Vbeta and 13 Jbeta primers characterized the PCR. Measured with immunoSEQ multiplex PCR; TCRdb has only the in-frame clones, and not every one. Seen here are some 150,000 clones, around 73% observed once, and the top ten hold about 1.5%. The specimen was PBMCs. The receptor's source is a male donor in good health and CMV-seronegative. This chain links TRBV7-2 with TRBJ2-7; no firm D call. This CDR3 reads CASSFSQVSPEQYF. The CDR3, as DNA: TGTGCCAGCAGCTTCTCCCAGGTCTCTCCGGAGCAGTACTTC.